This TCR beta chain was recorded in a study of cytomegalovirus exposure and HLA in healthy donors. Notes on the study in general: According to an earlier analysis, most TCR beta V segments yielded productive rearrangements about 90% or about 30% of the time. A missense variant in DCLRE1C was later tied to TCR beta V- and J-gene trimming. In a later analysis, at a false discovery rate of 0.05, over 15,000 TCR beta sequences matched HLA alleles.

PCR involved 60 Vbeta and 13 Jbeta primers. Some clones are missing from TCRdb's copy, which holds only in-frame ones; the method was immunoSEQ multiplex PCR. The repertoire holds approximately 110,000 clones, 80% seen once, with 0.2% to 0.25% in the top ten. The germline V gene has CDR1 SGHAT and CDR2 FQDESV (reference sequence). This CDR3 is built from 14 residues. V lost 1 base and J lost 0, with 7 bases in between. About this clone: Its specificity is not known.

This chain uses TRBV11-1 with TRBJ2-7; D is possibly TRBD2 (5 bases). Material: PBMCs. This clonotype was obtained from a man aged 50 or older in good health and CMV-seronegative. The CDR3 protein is CASSLGGSSYEQYF. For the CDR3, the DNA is TGTGCCAGCAGCTTAGGAGGGAGCTCCTACGAGCAGTACTTC.